These T cell receptor beta chains were read from a single sample in a study of siplizumab effects on memory and regulatory T cells. Repertoires were generated with immunoSEQ multiplex PCR, while TCRdb's copy carries only in-frame clones and drops some. The data show several thousand clones, less than 65% seen once. Sequencing used effector memory CD8+ T cells sorted from blood. These receptors all stem from a human donor in good health. Each CDR3 is given with its conserved first and last residue. A D gene is named only where the DNA matches it firmly. A clone size is listed for some rows: how often the clone was seen (once, few, many), or a class if it is expanded.

NA | NA | TRBJ1-3 | TRBV6-4 | TGTGCCAGCAGTTTGGGGGAATGCTCTGGAAACACCATATATTTT | CASSLGECSGNTIYF
TRBD1 | medium-sized | TRBJ1-1 | TRBV6-5 | TGTGCCAGCAGTTTTGATCCCGGGACAGGGGGCACTGAAGCTTTCTTT | CASSFDPGTGGTEAFF
NA | once | TRBJ2-4 | TRBV11-2 | TGTGCCAGCAGTCGTAGGGGCCAAAACATTCAGTACTTC | CASSRRGQNIQYF
TRBD1 | NA | TRBJ2-3 | TRBV7-9 | TGTGCCAGCGAGGGACAGGGAACAGATACGCAGTATTTT | CASEGQGTDTQYF
TRBD2 | few | TRBJ2-1 | TRBV6-4 | TGTGCCAGTTCTAGCGGGGGTTCTACAAATGAGCAGTTCTTC | CASSSGGSTNEQFF
NA | few | TRBJ1-5 | TRBV4-1 | TGCGCCAGCAGCCTGGCACCGAATCAGCCCCAGCATTTT | CASSLAPNQPQHF
TRBD1 | NA | TRBJ2-7 | TRBV5-4 | TGTGCCAGCAGCCCTAGGGGGCCGGAGATGGCTAGCTACGAGCAGTACTTC | CASSPRGPEMASYEQYF
NA | NA | TRBJ1-3 | TRBV6-5 | TGTGCCAGCAGTTATCAGGGAGCCGGAAACACCATATATTTT | CASSYQGAGNTIYF
TRBD1 | few | TRBJ1-5 | TRBV19 | TGTGCCAGTAGTATTACAGGGGGCGCGGATCAGCCCCAGCATTTT | CASSITGGADQPQHF
NA | few | TRBJ1-1 | TRBV5-4 | TGTGCCAGCAGCTTTGGGGGCACTGAAGCTTTCTTT | CASSFGGTEAFF
NA | NA | TRBJ2-3 | TRBV6-1 | TGTGCCAGCAGTGAGAATACGGGGGCCAGCACAGATACGCAGTATTTT | CASSENTGASTDTQYF
NA | NA | TRBJ2-5 | TRBV9 | TGTGCCAGCAGCGTAGGAATGGGGACCCAGTACTTC | CASSVGMGTQYF
NA | large | TRBJ1-1 | TRBV12-5 | TGTGCTAGTGGTCCATCAGGGCCTGAAGCTTTCTTT | CASGPSGPEAFF
NA | NA | TRBJ1-1 | TRBV28 | TGTGCCAGCAGTCCCCTGATGGGGTCGGGCACTGAAGCTTTCTTT | CASSPLMGSGTEAFF
NA | few | TRBJ1-2 | TRBV5-6 | TGTGCCAGCAGCTTGGAGGGCTTAGGGTATGGCTACACCTTC | CASSLEGLGYGYTF
TRBD2 | few | TRBJ2-1 | TRBV29-1 | TGCAGCGTCCTGACTAGCGGGGACTACAATGAGCAGTTCTTC | CSVLTSGDYNEQFF
NA | once | TRBJ2-3 | TRBV15 | TGTGCCACCAGCAGAGACCCCTGGGACACGCAGTATTTT | CATSRDPWDTQYF
NA | few | TRBJ2-7 | TRBV28 | TGTGCCAGCGCATTGGGGGTCGAGCAGTACTTC | CASALGVEQYF
TRBD2 | NA | TRBJ2-3 | TRBV6-4 | TGTGCCAGCAGTCGAACTAGCGGGAGCACAGATACGCAGTATTTT | CASSRTSGSTDTQYF
TRBD2 | medium-sized | TRBJ2-1 | TRBV27 | TGTGCCAGCAGGGGCCGGGGACTAGCGGGGGGGCCCGTTAACAATGAGCAGTTCTTC | CASRGRGLAGGPVNNEQFF
TRBD2 | NA | TRBJ2-3 | TRBV6-4 | TGTGCCAGCAGCATGACGACTAGCGGGGGGGCAGATACGCAGTATTTT | CASSMTTSGGADTQYF
TRBD1 | NA | TRBJ2-5 | TRBV4-2 | TGTGCCAGCAGCCAAGAAATCGGGGACCGACAGGGGACCCAGTACTTC | CASSQEIGDRQGTQYF
TRBD1 | NA | TRBJ2-7 | TRBV7-9 | TGTGCCAGCAGCCTTGGGACAGGGTTATACGAGCAGTACTTC | CASSLGTGLYEQYF
NA | NA | TRBJ2-5 | TRBV6-1 | TGTGCCAGCAGTTATGCAGAACAAGAGACCCAGTACTTC | CASSYAEQETQYF